The rows below give T cell receptor beta chains drawn from one sample of a study of cytomegalovirus exposure and HLA in healthy donors. Repertoires were generated with immunoSEQ multiplex PCR, while TCRdb's copy carries only in-frame clones and drops some. Of roughly 98,000 clones listed, around three quarters are singletons. Specimen: PBMCs. These receptors all come from a man aged 35-49 years in good health and CMV-seronegative. The CDR3 runs from the conserved cysteine through the conserved F or W. Each record gives: V gene, D gene, CDR3 protein. D genes are given only for firm matches.

v_call: TRBV5-1
d_call: TRBD2
cdr3_aa: CASSSGGGVETQYF

v_call: TRBV7-9
d_call: TRBD1
cdr3_aa: CASSLWTGSNQPQHF

v_call: TRBV5-8
d_call: TRBD1
cdr3_aa: CASSQGQGFTDTQYF

v_call: TRBV18
d_call: NA
cdr3_aa: CASSLDSSNQPQHF

v_call: TRBV7-2
d_call: TRBD1
cdr3_aa: CASSPGQVYGYTF

v_call: TRBV6-1
d_call: NA
cdr3_aa: CASSRELGTEAFF

v_call: TRBV6-5
d_call: NA
cdr3_aa: CASSYQGIYGYTF

v_call: TRBV6-5
d_call: TRBD1
cdr3_aa: CASSSTGTSSYEQYF

v_call: TRBV18
d_call: TRBD2
cdr3_aa: CASSGGLAGVDTGELFF

v_call: TRBV29-1
d_call: NA
cdr3_aa: CSVEGAGNDEKLFF

v_call: TRBV28
d_call: TRBD2
cdr3_aa: CASPPSGRASTDTQYF

v_call: TRBV5-6
d_call: TRBD1
cdr3_aa: CASSTGTGTFETQYF

v_call: TRBV2
d_call: NA
cdr3_aa: CASSEQVGGFVTQYF

v_call: TRBV11-2
d_call: TRBD2
cdr3_aa: CASSLDLAGEGEQYF

v_call: TRBV2
d_call: TRBD1
cdr3_aa: CASRPTGTGDEKLFF

v_call: TRBV5-8
d_call: NA
cdr3_aa: CASSRSVENIQYF

v_call: TRBV29-1
d_call: NA
cdr3_aa: CSVDRLWGEAEAFF

v_call: TRBV7-9
d_call: NA
cdr3_aa: CSSSTPQGHEQYF

v_call: TRBV7-2
d_call: TRBD2
cdr3_aa: CASSLDPGRVEQFF

v_call: TRBV4-1
d_call: NA
cdr3_aa: CASSQEQEQYNEQFF

v_call: TRBV4-1
d_call: TRBD2
cdr3_aa: CASSQRTSGKDEQFF

v_call: TRBV28
d_call: NA
cdr3_aa: CASTSGAVEKLFF

v_call: TRBV7-9
d_call: TRBD2
cdr3_aa: CASSLRASGREVLTGELFF

v_call: TRBV7-2
d_call: NA
cdr3_aa: CASSPHARVGYTF

v_call: TRBV7-9
d_call: NA
cdr3_aa: CSSSPLGGLYEQYF

v_call: TRBV27
d_call: NA
cdr3_aa: CASSVLTEAGTDTQYF

v_call: TRBV13
d_call: NA
cdr3_aa: CASSLYLPTATNEKLFF

v_call: TRBV7-2
d_call: NA
cdr3_aa: CASSPHGGNSGNTIYF

v_call: TRBV6-1
d_call: NA
cdr3_aa: CASSEEWGHSTGSYNEQFF